One T cell receptor beta chain is described in this entry. Trimming took off 0 bases at V and 5 bases at J, with 10 bases between the two ends. Germline V gene sequence: CDR1 LNHNV, CDR2 YYDKDF (reference sequence). The CDR3 sequence is 15 residues long. The record originates from a study of cytomegalovirus exposure and HLA in healthy donors. The PCR had 60 Vbeta and 13 Jbeta primers. TCRdb's copy holds only in-frame clones and misses some; the assay was immunoSEQ multiplex PCR. The table includes around 150,000 clones, less than 80% detected once. Sequenced: PBMCs. The source is a man aged 40-50 years in good health and CMV-seropositive. This rearrangement joins TRBV15 to TRBJ1-4; TRBD1 is a possible D gene (5 bases). The DNA of the CDR3 is TGTGCCACCAGCAGAGATCGGGCAGGGAATGAAAAACTGTTTTTT. This codes for CATSRDRAGNEKLFF. The full variable domain, rest sourced from reference TRBV15 and TRBJ1-4, is DAMVIQNPRYQVTQFGKPVTLSCSQTLNHNVMYWYQQKSSQAPKLLFHYYDKDFNNEADTPDNFQSRRPNTSFCFLDIRSPGLGDTAMYLCATSRDRAGNEKLFFGSGTQLSVL.